This T cell receptor (beta chain) was found in a study of blood T cell repertoires in COVID-19 (TCRdb year 2020). Broadly, across the study: Collaborator samples came from the United States, Italy and Spain and covered acute and convalescent phases of COVID-19. The samples were drawn from the first 160 participants of the ongoing ImmuneRACE study and from 1,254 subjects provided by 6 global collaborators. Deeply sampled blood TCRbeta repertoires from subjects exposed to, actively infected with, or recovered from COVID-19 were included in the dataset. The sample metadata nearly always contained a de-identified subject ID, COVID-19 status, age in years and sex. Where available, HLA class I and class II types were obtained from metadata supplied by the sample provider rather than from assay-based typing. A freely available public database, intended as a resource for researchers studying the immune response to SARS-CoV-2, is where the repertoires were released. The material from the prospective study consisted of cDNA or gDNA derived from T cells, B-cell-depleted T cells, or PBMCs.

The collaborating institutions used their own protocols to collect whole blood in K2EDTA tubes. For TCRbeta analysis, collaborator samples were shipped as frozen whole blood, as isolated PBMCs, or as DNA extracted from either sample type. Beyond this particular receptor, the publication reports: How much clinical and demographic metadata was included differed by source and by participant, and the metadata was provided uncurated.

CDR1 and CDR2, per the germline V gene (reference sequence), are SGHNT and YYREEE. Trimming costs V 0 bases and J 2 bases, and their ends lie 15 bases apart. Spanning cysteine to phenylalanine, the CDR3 consists of 16 amino acids. Of the read, only the CDR3 DNA is kept; its 48 bases are in frame from base 1. The immunoSEQ Assay, a bias-controlled multiplex PCR, was used to amplify TCRbeta CDR3 regions from genomic DNA. The authors' analysis ran thus. Nucleated cell counts per sample were estimated from amplification of reference gene primers within the assay. To quantify the absolute abundance of each unique TCRbeta CDR3 rearrangement, sequence reads were collapsed and filtered. For each sample, productive Simpson clonality was calculated as the square root of Simpson's diversity index across productive rearrangements. The immuneACCESS repertoire file appears here via TCRdb, limited to in-frame rearrangements. These files lack a portion of the clones; in checked studies, under half of the deficit traces to unresolved V genes, and the cause of the others is not known. V and J calls plus clone size are reproduced from that table; the DNA served to infer D and trimming. The sample table records about 97,000 clones; approximately 87% of these occur just once. The top ten clones comprise approximately 10% of the sample.

With regard to this clone: The antigen this receptor binds is unknown. It has no much larger one-base neighbor in the sample; base qualities were not kept.

This receptor was identified in a woman in her thirties with acute or convalescent COVID-19. The sequencing sample was made of peripheral blood. In this chain, TRBV5-4 is recombined with TRBJ2-7; TRBD1 is a weak D gene call, 6 bases matching. The CDR3 loop reads CASSLARGGGTYEQYF. The DNA reads as follows: TGTGCCAGCAGCTTGGCCAGGGGCGGAGGTACCTACGAGCAGTACTTC.